Given below is one T cell receptor beta chain in context. The data originate from a study of blood T cell repertoires in COVID-19. This CDR3 spans 16 amino acids. Trimming stripped 3 bases from V and 1 base from J, with 12 bases between. Germline lookup yields CDR1 LNHDA and CDR2 SQIVND (reference sequence). Assay: immunoSEQ multiplex PCR; the TCRdb copy retains only in-frame clones and omits some. The table includes roughly 180,000 clones, about four fifths detected once. The clonotype originates from a man in his fifties or sixties who had recovered from COVID-19. The V call is TRBV19, the J call TRBJ1-4; D unclear. The sequencing input was PBMCs or T cells enriched from blood (not recorded which). CDR3 bases: TGTGCCAGTAGTATCGGACTGCGAAGAACTAATGAAAAACTGTTTTTT. This codes for CASSIGLRRTNEKLFF.